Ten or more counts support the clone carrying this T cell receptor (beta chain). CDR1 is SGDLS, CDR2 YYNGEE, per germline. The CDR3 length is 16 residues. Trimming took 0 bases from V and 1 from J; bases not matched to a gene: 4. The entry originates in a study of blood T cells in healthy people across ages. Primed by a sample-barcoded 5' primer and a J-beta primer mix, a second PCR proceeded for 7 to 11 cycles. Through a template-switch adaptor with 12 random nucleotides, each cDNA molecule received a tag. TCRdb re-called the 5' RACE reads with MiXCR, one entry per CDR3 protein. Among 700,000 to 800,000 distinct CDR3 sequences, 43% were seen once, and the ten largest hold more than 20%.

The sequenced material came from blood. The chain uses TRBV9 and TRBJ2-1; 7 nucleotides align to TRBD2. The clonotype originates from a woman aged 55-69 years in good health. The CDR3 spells CASSVGPGGSYNEQFF. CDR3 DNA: TGTGCCAGCAGCGTAGGTCCGGGAGGATCCTACAATGAGCAGTTCTTC.